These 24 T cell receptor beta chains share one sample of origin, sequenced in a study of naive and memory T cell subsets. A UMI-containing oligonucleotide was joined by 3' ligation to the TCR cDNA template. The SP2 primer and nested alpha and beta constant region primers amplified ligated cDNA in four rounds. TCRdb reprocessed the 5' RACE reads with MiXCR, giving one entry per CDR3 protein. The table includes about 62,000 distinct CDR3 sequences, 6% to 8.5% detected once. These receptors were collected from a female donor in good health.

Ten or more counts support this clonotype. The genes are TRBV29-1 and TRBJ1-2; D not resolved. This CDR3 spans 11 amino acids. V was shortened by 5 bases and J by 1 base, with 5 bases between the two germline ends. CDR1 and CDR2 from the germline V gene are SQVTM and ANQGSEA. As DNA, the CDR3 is TGCAGCGTTTTCGTTAACTATGGCTACACCTTC. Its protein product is CSVFVNYGYTF.

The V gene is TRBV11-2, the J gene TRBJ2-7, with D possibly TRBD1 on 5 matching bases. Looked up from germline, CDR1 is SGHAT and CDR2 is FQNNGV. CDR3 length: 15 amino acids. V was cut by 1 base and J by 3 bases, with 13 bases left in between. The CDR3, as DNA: TGTGCCAGCAGCTTAGGGGGCCGAGTTGTCTACGAGCAGTACTTC. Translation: CASSLGGRVVYEQYF.

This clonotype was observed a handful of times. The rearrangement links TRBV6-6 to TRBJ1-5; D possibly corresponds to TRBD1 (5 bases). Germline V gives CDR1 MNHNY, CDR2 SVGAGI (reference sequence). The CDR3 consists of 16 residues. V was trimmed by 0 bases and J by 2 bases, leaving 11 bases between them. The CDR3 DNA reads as TGTGCCAGCAGTTACTCGGGGGGGACGGGCAATCAGCCCCAGCATTTT. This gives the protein CASSYSGGTGNQPQHF.

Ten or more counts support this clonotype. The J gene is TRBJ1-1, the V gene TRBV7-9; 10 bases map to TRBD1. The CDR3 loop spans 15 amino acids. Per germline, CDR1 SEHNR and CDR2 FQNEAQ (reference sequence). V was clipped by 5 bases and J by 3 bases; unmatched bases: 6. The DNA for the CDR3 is TGTGCCAGCAGCCCGGGACAGGGGATAGACACTGAAGCTTTCTTT. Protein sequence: CASSPGQGIDTEAFF.

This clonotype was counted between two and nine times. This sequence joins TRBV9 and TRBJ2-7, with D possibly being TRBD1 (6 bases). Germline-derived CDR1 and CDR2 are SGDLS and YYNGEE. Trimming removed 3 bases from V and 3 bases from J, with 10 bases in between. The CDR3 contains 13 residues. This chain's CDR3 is CASSETGFYEQYF. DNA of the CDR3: TGTGCCAGCAGCGAAACAGGGTTCTACGAGCAGTACTTC.

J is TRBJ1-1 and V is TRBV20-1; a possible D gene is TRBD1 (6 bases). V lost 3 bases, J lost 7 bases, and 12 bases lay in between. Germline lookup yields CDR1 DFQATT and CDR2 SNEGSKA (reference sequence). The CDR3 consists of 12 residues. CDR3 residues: CSARNGGYEAFF. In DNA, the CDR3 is TGCAGTGCTAGGAACGGGGGCTATGAAGCTTTCTTT.

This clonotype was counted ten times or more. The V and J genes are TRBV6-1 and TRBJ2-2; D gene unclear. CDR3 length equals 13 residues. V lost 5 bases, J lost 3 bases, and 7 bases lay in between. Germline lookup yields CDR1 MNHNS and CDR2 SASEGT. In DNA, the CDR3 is TGTGCCAGCAGTTACACACACACCGGGGAGCTGTTTTTT. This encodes CASSYTHTGELFF.

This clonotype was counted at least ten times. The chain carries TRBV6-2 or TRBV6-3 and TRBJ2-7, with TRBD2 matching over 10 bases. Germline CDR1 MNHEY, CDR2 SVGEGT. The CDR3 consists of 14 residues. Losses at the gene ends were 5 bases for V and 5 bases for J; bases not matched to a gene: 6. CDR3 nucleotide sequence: TGTGCCAGCAGTCGTAGCGGGAGGCTGAACGAGCAGTACTTC. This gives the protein CASSRSGRLNEQYF.

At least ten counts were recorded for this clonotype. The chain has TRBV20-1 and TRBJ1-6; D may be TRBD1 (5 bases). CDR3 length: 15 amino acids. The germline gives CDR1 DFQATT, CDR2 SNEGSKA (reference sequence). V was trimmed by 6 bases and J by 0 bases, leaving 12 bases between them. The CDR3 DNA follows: TGCAGTGCCCAACGGGGGAGCTCCTATAATTCACCCCTCCACTTT. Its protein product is CSAQRGSSYNSPLHF.

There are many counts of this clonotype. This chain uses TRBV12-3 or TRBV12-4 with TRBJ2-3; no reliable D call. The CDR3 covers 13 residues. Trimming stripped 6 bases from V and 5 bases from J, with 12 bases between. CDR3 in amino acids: CASSYISRDTQYF. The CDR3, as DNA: TGTGCCAGCAGCTACATTTCGAGAGATACGCAGTATTTT.

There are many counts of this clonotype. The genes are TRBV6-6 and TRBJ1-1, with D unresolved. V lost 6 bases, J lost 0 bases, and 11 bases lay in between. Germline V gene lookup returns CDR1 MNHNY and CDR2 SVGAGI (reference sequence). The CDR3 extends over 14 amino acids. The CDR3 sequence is CASSHTRMNTEAFF. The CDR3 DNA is TGTGCCAGCAGCCACACTCGAATGAACACTGAAGCTTTCTTT.

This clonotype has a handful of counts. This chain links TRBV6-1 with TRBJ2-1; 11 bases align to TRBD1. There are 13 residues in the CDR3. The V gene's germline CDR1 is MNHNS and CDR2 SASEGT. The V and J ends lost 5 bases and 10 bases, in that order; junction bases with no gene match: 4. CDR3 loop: CASSRDRGYEQFF. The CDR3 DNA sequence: TGTGCCAGCAGTCGGGACAGGGGGTACGAGCAGTTCTTC.

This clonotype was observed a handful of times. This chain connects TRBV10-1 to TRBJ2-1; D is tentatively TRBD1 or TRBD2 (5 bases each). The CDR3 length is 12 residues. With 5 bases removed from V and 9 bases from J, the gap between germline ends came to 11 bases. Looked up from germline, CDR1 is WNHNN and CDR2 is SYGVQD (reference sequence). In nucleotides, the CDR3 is TGCGCCAGCAGTCCGGGACGTATTGAGCAGTTCTTC. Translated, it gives CASSPGRIEQFF.

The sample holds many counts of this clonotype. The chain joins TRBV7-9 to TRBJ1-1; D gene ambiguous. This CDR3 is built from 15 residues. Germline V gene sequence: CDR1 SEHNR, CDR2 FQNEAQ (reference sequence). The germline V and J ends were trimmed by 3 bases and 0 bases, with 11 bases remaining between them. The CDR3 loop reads CASSLEGYMNTEAFF. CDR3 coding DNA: TGTGCCAGCAGCTTGGAGGGCTACATGAACACTGAAGCTTTCTTT.

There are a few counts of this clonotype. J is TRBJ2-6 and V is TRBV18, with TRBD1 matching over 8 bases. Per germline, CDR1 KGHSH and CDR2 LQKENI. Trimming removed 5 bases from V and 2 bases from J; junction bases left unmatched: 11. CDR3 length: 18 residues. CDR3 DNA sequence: TGTGCCAGCTCATCAAAGACAGGGGTGACCCCTGGGGCCAACGTCCTGACTTTC. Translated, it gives CASSSKTGVTPGANVLTF.

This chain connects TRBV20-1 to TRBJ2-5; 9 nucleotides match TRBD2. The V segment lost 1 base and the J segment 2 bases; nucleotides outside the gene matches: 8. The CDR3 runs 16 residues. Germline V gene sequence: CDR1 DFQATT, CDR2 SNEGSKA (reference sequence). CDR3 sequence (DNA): TGCAGTGCTAGAGTTTTGGCGGGAGGGACTCAAGAGACCCAGTACTTC. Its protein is CSARVLAGGTQETQYF.

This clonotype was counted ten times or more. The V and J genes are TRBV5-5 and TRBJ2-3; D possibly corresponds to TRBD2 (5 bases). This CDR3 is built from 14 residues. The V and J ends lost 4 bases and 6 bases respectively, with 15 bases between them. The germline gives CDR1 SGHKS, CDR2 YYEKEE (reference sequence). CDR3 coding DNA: TGTGCCAGCAGCCTCGACTACCTGTCGGATACGCAGTATTTT. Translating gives CASSLDYLSDTQYF.

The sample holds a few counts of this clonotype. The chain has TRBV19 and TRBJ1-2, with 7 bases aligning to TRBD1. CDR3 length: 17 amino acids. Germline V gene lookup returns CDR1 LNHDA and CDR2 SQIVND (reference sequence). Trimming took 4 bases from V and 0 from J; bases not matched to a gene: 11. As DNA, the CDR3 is TGTGCCAGTAGTACAGGGACAGCGACGCGGACTAACTATGGCTACACCTTC. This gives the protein CASSTGTATRTNYGYTF.

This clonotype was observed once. CDR3 sequence: CASSAPQGLGPKNTGELFF. CDR3 coding DNA: TGTGCCAGCAGCGCACCACAGGGCCTAGGCCCGAAGAACACCGGGGAGCTGTTTTTT. The chain employs TRBV9 and TRBJ2-2; maybe TRBD1 (6 bases). The V and J ends lost 3 bases and 1 base respectively, with 22 bases between them. Germline values: CDR1 SGDLS, CDR2 YYNGEE. This CDR3 is built from 19 residues.

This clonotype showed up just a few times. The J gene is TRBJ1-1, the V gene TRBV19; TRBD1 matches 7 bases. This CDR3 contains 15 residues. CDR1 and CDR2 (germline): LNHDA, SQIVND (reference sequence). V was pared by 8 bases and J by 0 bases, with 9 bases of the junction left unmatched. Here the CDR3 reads CASRRTGPMNTEAFF. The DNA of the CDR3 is TGTGCCAGTCGGAGGACAGGCCCAATGAACACTGAAGCTTTCTTT. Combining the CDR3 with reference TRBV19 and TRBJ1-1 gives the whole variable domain DGGITQSPKYLFRKEGQNVTLSCEQNLNHDAMYWYRQDPGQGLRLIYYSQIVNDFQKGDIAEGYSVSREKKESFPLTVTSAQKNPTAFYLCASRRTGPMNTEAFFGQGTRLTVV.

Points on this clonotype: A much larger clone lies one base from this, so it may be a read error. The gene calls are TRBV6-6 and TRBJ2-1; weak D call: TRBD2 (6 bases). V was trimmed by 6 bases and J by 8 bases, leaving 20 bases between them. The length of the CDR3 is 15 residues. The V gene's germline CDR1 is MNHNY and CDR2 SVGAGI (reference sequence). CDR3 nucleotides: TGTGCCAGCAGCTCCGGACGGGAAGGGGAGGATGAGCAGTTCTTC. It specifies CASSSGREGEDEQFF.

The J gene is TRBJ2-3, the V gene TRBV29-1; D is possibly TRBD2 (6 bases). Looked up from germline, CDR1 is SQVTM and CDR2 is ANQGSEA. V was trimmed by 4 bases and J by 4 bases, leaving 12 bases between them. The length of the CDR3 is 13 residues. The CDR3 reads CSVGEVAPDTQYF. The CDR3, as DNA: TGCAGCGTTGGGGAGGTAGCCCCAGATACGCAGTATTTT.

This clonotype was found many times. The CDR3 here is CAISDVNQPQHF. The CDR3 DNA is TGTGCCATCAGTGACGTGAATCAGCCCCAGCATTTT. The chain recombines TRBV10-3 with TRBJ1-5; D is uncertain. CDR1 is ENHRY, CDR2 SYGVKD, per germline. The CDR3 extends over 12 amino acids. V was trimmed by 3 bases and J by 4 bases, leaving 4 bases between them.

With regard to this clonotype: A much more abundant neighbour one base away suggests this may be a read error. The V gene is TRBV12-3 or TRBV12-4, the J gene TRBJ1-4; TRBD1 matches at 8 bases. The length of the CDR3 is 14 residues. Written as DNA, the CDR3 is TGTGCCAGCAGTTCAGGGGGCGTGGATGAAATACTGTTTTTT. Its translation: CASSSGGVDEILFF.